This TCR beta chain was obtained from a study of blood T cell repertoires in COVID-19. Study-level information: Sample material is recorded as cDNA or gDNA derived from T cells, B-cell-depleted T cells, or PBMCs.

Germline V gene lookup returns CDR1 LNHDA and CDR2 SQIVND (reference sequence). Trimming left V 8 bases short and J 4 bases short, with 12 bases between. CDR3 length: 13 amino acids. Profiling relied on immunoSEQ multiplex PCR, and the TCRdb table lists in-frame clones only, not all of them. Among about 480,000 clones, about 90% were seen once, and the ten largest hold nearly 2%. Material for sequencing was PBMCs or T cells enriched from blood (not recorded which). This sequence joins TRBV19 and TRBJ1-5; no reliable D call. This receptor was obtained from a woman under 30 with acute COVID-19. CDR3 region: CASRKSGNQPQHF. CDR3 nucleotide sequence: TGTGCCAGTCGCAAATCAGGTAATCAGCCCCAGCATTTT.